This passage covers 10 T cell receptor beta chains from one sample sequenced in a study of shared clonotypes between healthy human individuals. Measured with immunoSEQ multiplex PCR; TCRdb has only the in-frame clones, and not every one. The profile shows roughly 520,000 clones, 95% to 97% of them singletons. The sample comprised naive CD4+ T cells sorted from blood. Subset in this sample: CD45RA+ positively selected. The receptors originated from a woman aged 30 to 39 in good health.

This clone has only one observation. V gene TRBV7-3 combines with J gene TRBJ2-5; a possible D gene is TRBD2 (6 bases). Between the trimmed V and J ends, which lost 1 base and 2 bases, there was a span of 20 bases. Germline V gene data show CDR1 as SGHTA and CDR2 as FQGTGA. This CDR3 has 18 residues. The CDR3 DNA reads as TGTGCCAGCAGCTTAAAGGGGCGGGCGGAGACTAGGCAAGAGACCCAGTACTTC. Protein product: CASSLKGRAETRQETQYF.

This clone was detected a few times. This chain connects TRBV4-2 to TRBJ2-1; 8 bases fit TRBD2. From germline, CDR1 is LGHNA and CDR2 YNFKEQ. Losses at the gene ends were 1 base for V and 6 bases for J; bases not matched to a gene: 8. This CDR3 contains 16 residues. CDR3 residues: CASSQGDSGRANEQFF. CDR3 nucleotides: TGTGCCAGCAGCCAAGGGGACTCCGGGAGGGCCAATGAGCAGTTCTTC.

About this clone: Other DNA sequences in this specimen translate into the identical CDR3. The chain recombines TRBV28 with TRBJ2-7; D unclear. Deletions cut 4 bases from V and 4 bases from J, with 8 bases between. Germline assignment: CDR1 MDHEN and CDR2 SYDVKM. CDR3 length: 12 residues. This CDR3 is CASSSTPYEQYF. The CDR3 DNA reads TGTGCCAGCAGTTCCACACCTTACGAGCAGTACTTC.

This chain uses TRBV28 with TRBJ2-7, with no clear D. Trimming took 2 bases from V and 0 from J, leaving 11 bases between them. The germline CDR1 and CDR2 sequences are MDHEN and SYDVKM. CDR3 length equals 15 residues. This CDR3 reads CASSLGLASSYEQYF. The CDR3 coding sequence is TGTGCCAGCAGTTTAGGGCTGGCGAGCTCCTACGAGCAGTACTTC.

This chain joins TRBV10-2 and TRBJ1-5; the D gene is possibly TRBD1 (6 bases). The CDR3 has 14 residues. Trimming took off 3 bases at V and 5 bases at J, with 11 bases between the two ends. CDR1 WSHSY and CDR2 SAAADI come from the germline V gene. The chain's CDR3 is CASSDSQGDQPQHF. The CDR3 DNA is TGCGCCAGCAGTGACTCACAGGGTGATCAGCCCCAGCATTTT.

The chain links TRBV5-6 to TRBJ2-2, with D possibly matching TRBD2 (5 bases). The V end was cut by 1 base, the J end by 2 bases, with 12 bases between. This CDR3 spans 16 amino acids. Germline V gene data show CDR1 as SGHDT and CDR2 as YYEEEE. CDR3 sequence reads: CASSLSASLNTGELFF. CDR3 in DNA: TGTGCCAGCAGCTTGAGTGCTAGCTTAAACACCGGGGAGCTGTTTTTT.

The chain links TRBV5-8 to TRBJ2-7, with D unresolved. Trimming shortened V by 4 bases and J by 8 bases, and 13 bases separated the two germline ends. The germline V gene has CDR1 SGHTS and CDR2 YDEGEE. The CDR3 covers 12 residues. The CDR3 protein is CASSLTTSKQYF. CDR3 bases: TGTGCCAGCAGCCTTACGACGTCTAAGCAGTACTTC.

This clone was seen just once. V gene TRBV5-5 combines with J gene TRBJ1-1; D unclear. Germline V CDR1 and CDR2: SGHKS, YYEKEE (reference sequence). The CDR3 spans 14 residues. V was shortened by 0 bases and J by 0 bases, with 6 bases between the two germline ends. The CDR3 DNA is TGTGCCAGCAGCTTGGGGGGATTGAACACTGAAGCTTTCTTT. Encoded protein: CASSLGGLNTEAFF.

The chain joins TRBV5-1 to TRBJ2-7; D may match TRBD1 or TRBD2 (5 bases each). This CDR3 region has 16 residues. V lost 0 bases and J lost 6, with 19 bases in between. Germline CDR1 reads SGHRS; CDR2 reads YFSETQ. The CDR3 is CASSLAGAGGEGEQYF. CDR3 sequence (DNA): TGCGCCAGCAGCTTGGCCGGAGCTGGGGGTGAGGGCGAGCAGTACTTC.

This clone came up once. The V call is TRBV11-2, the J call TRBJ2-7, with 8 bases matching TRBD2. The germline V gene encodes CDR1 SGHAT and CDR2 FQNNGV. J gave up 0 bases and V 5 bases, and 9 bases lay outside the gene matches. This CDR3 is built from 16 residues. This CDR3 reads CASSPIAGGPSYEQYF. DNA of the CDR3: TGTGCCAGCAGCCCCATTGCGGGAGGTCCCTCCTACGAGCAGTACTTC.